These 19 T cell receptor beta chains were all obtained from the same sample, sequenced in a study of glioma-infiltrating T cells after dendritic cell vaccination. Time point noted: after dendritic cell vaccination, including at tumor progression/relapse. TCRdb's copy holds only in-frame clones and misses some; the assay was immunoSEQ multiplex PCR. The table records roughly 88,000 clones, 75% to 90% of them present only once. This specimen consisted of blood, obtained after dendritic cell vaccination. The source is a human donor with glioblastoma.

V and J are TRBV2 and TRBJ1-3, with 11 bases matching TRBD1. The CDR3 runs 16 residues. CDR1 SNHLY and CDR2 FYNNEI come from the germline V gene. With V trimmed by 5 bases and J by 2 bases, 5 bases remained unmatched. The CDR3 here is CASSLDRGRTGNTIYF. The CDR3 DNA sequence: TGTGCCAGCAGTTTGGACAGGGGGCGGACTGGAAACACCATATATTTT.

There are a few counts of this clone. Within the sample, other DNA sequences also encode this same CDR3. The CDR3 loop reads CASSLGQLNEKLFF. CDR3 nucleotides: TGCGCCAGCAGCTTGGGACAGCTTAATGAAAAACTGTTTTTT. The rearrangement joins TRBV5-1 to TRBJ1-4; maybe TRBD1 (5 bases). Germline loops: CDR1 SGHRS, CDR2 YFSETQ. The CDR3 has 14 residues. Trimming stripped 0 bases from V and 4 bases from J, with 7 bases between. Full variable domain (rest looked up from reference TRBV5-1 and TRBJ1-4): KAGVTQTPRYLIKTRGQQVTLSCSPISGHRSVSWYQQTPGQGLQFLFEYFSETQRNKGNFPGRFSGRQFSNSRSEMNVSTLELGDSALYLCASSLGQLNEKLFFGSGTQLSVL.

V is TRBV27 and J is TRBJ2-1; TRBD2 is a possible D gene (5 bases). Germline loops: CDR1 MNHEY, CDR2 SMNVEV (reference sequence). The germline V and J ends were trimmed by 2 bases and 8 bases, with 13 bases remaining between them. This CDR3 region has 14 residues. CDR3 protein: CASSLRGSVDEQFF. The CDR3 DNA is TGTGCCAGCAGTTTACGTGGGAGTGTTGATGAGCAGTTCTTC.

V is TRBV4-2 and J is TRBJ2-1, with TRBD2 matching 10 bases. The CDR3 contains 17 residues. The trim removed 1 base at V and 3 bases at J, leaving 6 bases unmatched. The germline V gene has CDR1 LGHNA and CDR2 YNFKEQ. The CDR3, as DNA: TGTGCCAGCAGCCAAGTGGGTAGCGGGGGGAACTACAATGAGCAGTTCTTC. This codes for CASSQVGSGGNYNEQFF.

Only a few counts were recorded for this clone. The chain uses TRBV5-1 and TRBJ2-7; 10 bases are shared with TRBD2. V lost 2 bases and J lost 0; bases outside the gene matches: 8. In germline, CDR1 is SGHRS, CDR2 YFSETQ. CDR3 length: 17 amino acids. In nucleotides, the CDR3 is TGCGCCAGCAGCTTTACCAGACTAGCGGGTAGCTCCTACGAGCAGTACGTC. Residues: CASSFTRLAGSSYEQYV.

This chain connects TRBV5-1 to TRBJ2-5, with TRBD1 matching over 7 bases. The CDR3 runs to 14 residues. CDR1 is SGHRS, CDR2 YFSETQ, per germline. Trimming at V came to 4 bases and at J to 2 bases, leaving 5 bases not matched to a gene. CDR3: CASSALGQQETQYF. The DNA for the CDR3 is TGCGCCAGCAGCGCCTTGGGACAGCAAGAGACCCAGTACTTC.

The chain is built from TRBV6-5 and TRBJ2-3; tentative D call: TRBD2 (5 bases). This CDR3 region has 15 residues. V was cut by 6 bases and J by 0 bases, with 13 bases left in between. The germline V gene has CDR1 MNHEY and CDR2 SVGAGI. CDR3: CASSPGYASTDTQYF. For the CDR3, the DNA is TGTGCCAGCAGCCCGGGATACGCAAGCACAGATACGCAGTATTTT.

J is TRBJ1-2 and V is TRBV5-1; the D is unclear. CDR1 is SGHRS and CDR2 is YFSETQ in the germline V gene. Trimming took off 0 bases at V and 8 bases at J, with 14 bases between the two ends. The CDR3 sequence is 14 residues long. CDR3 sequence (DNA): TGCGCCAGCAGCTTGGAGACACCGTTATGGGGCTACACCTTC. Its translation is CASSLETPLWGYTF.

The chain recombines TRBV7-9 with TRBJ2-3, with a tentative D call TRBD2 (5 bases). Germline V CDR1 and CDR2: SEHNR, FQNEAQ (reference sequence). This CDR3 contains 16 residues. V dropped 5 bases and J dropped 6 bases, with 21 bases sitting between them. The CDR3 protein is CASSAGMVLNTDTQYF. DNA for the CDR3: TGTGCCAGCAGCGCCGGGATGGTTTTGAACACTGATACGCAGTATTTT.

The chain has TRBV5-1 and TRBJ1-1, with D uncertain. V was clipped by 4 bases and J by 3 bases, with 4 bases between them. The CDR3 runs to 11 residues. The germline V gene encodes CDR1 SGHRS and CDR2 YFSETQ. The CDR3 DNA sequence: TGCGCCAGCAGCCGGGACACTGAAGCTTTCTTT. Its translation is CASSRDTEAFF.

The chain combines TRBV7-3 with TRBJ2-2; D possibly corresponds to TRBD1 (5 bases). This CDR3 has 13 amino acids. V dropped 5 bases and J dropped 7 bases, with 11 bases sitting between them. CDR1 is SGHTA, CDR2 FQGTGA, per germline. DNA for the CDR3: TGTGCCAGCAGCCAGGGTGTAGACGGGGAGCTGTTTTTT. Amino acids: CASSQGVDGELFF.

This sequence joins TRBV5-1 and TRBJ1-1; D possibly corresponds to TRBD1 (5 bases). Per the germline V gene, CDR1 is SGHRS and CDR2 is YFSETQ. The CDR3 spans 13 residues. Trimming removed 1 base from V and 8 bases from J, with 12 bases in between. CDR3 sequence (DNA): TGCGCCAGCAGCTTGAGTCCCGCAGGGGAAGCTTTCTTT. Translating it yields CASSLSPAGEAFF.

The J gene is TRBJ1-5, the V gene TRBV7-2; 7 nucleotides match TRBD1. The V and J ends lost 5 bases and 6 bases, in that order; junction bases with no gene match: 10. The CDR3 runs to 15 residues. CDR1 is SGHTA, CDR2 FQGNSA, per germline. CDR3 nucleotide sequence: TGTGCCAGCAGCCGCGAGGGTACAGGGGTTCAGCCCCAGCATTTT. It encodes CASSREGTGVQPQHF.

The chain combines TRBV18 with TRBJ2-1, with TRBD1 as a possible D gene (6 bases). V was shortened by 0 bases and J by 1 base, with 7 bases between the two germline ends. The CDR3 spans 15 residues. CDR1 KGHSH and CDR2 LQKENI come from the germline V gene. CDR3 coding DNA: TGTGCCAGCTCACCACCCGGACAGTCCTACAATGAGCAGTTCTTC. This encodes CASSPPGQSYNEQFF.

A few counts support this clone. The chain uses TRBV7-2 and TRBJ1-5, with D possibly TRBD1 on 6 matching bases. The CDR3 runs 15 residues. V was trimmed by 1 base and J by 2 bases, leaving 9 bases between them. Looked up from germline, CDR1 is SGHTA and CDR2 is FQGNSA. The CDR3 reads CASSLDSGGNQPQHF. The CDR3 DNA is TGTGCCAGCAGCTTAGACTCAGGGGGCAATCAGCCCCAGCATTTT.

The rearrangement links TRBV5-1 to TRBJ2-1; 10 nucleotides line up with TRBD2. J gave up 2 bases and V 7 bases, and 9 bases lay outside the gene matches. The CDR3 covers 16 residues. Per germline, CDR1 SGHRS and CDR2 YFSETQ. CDR3 DNA sequence: TGCGCCAGCCGCCGTAGCGGGGGGAGACCCTACAATGAGCAGTTCTTC. Protein sequence: CASRRSGGRPYNEQFF.

The chain links TRBV5-1 to TRBJ2-5, with D uncertain. V was shortened by 1 base and J by 4 bases, with 5 bases between the two germline ends. Germline V gene lookup returns CDR1 SGHRS and CDR2 YFSETQ. There are 12 residues in the CDR3. The CDR3 loop is CASSLWAETQYF. Here the CDR3 DNA reads TGCGCCAGCAGCTTGTGGGCAGAGACCCAGTACTTC.

This sequence joins TRBV7-2 and TRBJ2-3; D may be TRBD2 (6 bases). Germline lookup yields CDR1 SGHTA and CDR2 FQGNSA. V lost 4 bases and J lost 2, with 10 bases in between. The CDR3 is 14 residues long. The CDR3 region has the DNA TGTGCCAGCAGCTCGCGGGGTTCCACAGATACGCAGTATTTT. Residues: CASSSRGSTDTQYF.

The V gene is TRBV19, the J gene TRBJ1-1; D unclear. V lost 3 bases and J lost 1, with 15 bases in between. The CDR3 totals 16 residues. The germline gives CDR1 LNHDA, CDR2 SQIVND (reference sequence). The CDR3 protein is CASSILAGTGNTEAFF. The CDR3 coding sequence is TGTGCCAGTAGTATTTTGGCGGGCACCGGGAACACTGAAGCTTTCTTT.